The 12 T cell receptor beta chains given below trace back to one sample, sequenced in a study of blood T cell repertoires in COVID-19. Measured with immunoSEQ multiplex PCR; TCRdb has only the in-frame clones, and not every one. The sample comprises about 200,000 clones, roughly 85% of which are singletons, and roughly a sixth rests with the top ten. The specimen sequenced was PBMCs or T cells enriched from blood (not recorded which). These receptors were taken from a man in his forties who had recovered from COVID-19.

The rearrangement joins TRBV28 to TRBJ2-2; D might be TRBD2 (7 bases). The CDR3 runs 15 residues. V was clipped by 6 bases and J by 4 bases, with 15 bases between them. Per the germline V gene, CDR1 is MDHEN and CDR2 is SYDVKM. As DNA, the CDR3 is TGTGCCAGCAGCGATCCGAGGGGGGGCACCGGGGAGCTGTTTTTT. This encodes CASSDPRGGTGELFF.

In its sample, this clone was seen many times. This chain uses TRBV6-4 with TRBJ2-6; a weak D match, TRBD1 (5 bases). Germline assignment: CDR1 MRHNA and CDR2 SNTAGT. V dropped 0 bases and J dropped 3 bases, with 6 bases sitting between them. The CDR3 sequence is 15 residues long. CDR3 region: CASSDSGVGANVLTF. The CDR3 bases are TGTGCCAGCAGTGACTCAGGGGTTGGGGCCAACGTCCTGACTTTC.

CDR3 DNA: TGTGCCAGCAGCAAACAGACTAGCGGACACTACGAGCAGTACTTC. This codes for CASSKQTSGHYEQYF. This rearrangement joins TRBV21-1 to TRBJ2-7; TRBD2, as called in the table, went unchecked against the DNA. TRBV21-1 is a pseudogene segment. CDR3 length: 15 residues.

This sequence joins TRBV27 and TRBJ1-1; TRBD1 aligns across 9 bases. In germline, CDR1 is MNHEY, CDR2 SMNVEV (reference sequence). The length of the CDR3 is 16 residues. V gave up 6 bases and J gave up 2 bases; unmatched junction bases: 10. CDR3 loop: CASRPGTGRLNTEAFF. CDR3 sequence (DNA): TGTGCCAGCAGGCCGGGGACAGGGAGGCTCAACACTGAAGCTTTCTTT.

CDR3 in DNA: TGTGCCTGGTCGGACGAAGGGGCTAACGAGCAGTACTTC. Its protein is CAWSDEGANEQYF. The J gene is TRBJ2-7, the V gene TRBV30; TRBD1 might be the D (5 bases). Germline CDR1 reads GTSNPN; CDR2 reads SVGIG (reference sequence). There are 13 residues in the CDR3. The V gene lost 5 bases and the J gene lost 5 bases, with 16 bases spanning the gap.

This sequence joins TRBV7-9 and TRBJ2-7, with D hard to call. CDR1 is SEHNR and CDR2 is FQNEAQ in the germline V gene (reference sequence). This CDR3 is built from 14 residues. V lost 7 bases, J lost 1 base, and 14 bases lay in between. CDR3 bases: TGTGCCAGCACCCAGGATGTCGGATCCTACGAGCAGTACTTC. Translating gives CASTQDVGSYEQYF. Complete variable domain (other parts from reference TRBV7-9 and TRBJ2-7): DTGVSQNPRHKITKRGQNVTFRCDPISEHNRLYWYRQTLGQGPEFLTYFQNEAQLEKSRLLSDRFSAERPKGSFSTLEIQRTEQGDSAMYLCASTQDVGSYEQYFGPGTRLTVT.

V usage is TRBV30 and J usage is TRBJ2-3; 11 nucleotides line up with TRBD2. Germline V CDR1 and CDR2: GTSNPN, SVGIG (reference sequence). V trimming: 3 bases; J trimming: 2 bases; junction bases outside the gene matches: 7. This CDR3 has 16 amino acids. CDR3 protein: CAWSVGTSGYTDTQYF. In nucleotides, the CDR3 is TGTGCCTGGAGCGTAGGGACTAGCGGATACACAGATACGCAGTATTTT. The full variable domain, rest sourced from reference TRBV30 and TRBJ2-3, is SQTIHQWPATLVQPVGSPLSLECTVEGTSNPNLYWYRQAAGRGLQLLFYSVGIGQISSEVPQNLSASRPQDRQFILSSKKLLLSDSGFYLCAWSVGTSGYTDTQYFGPGTRLTVL.

The chain combines TRBV13 with TRBJ1-1; 7 bases are a match to TRBD1. Trimming took 5 bases from V and 12 from J; bases not matched to a gene: 12. The CDR3 spans 13 residues. Germline CDR1 is PRHDT and CDR2 is FYEKMQ (reference sequence). The CDR3 reads CASSHRGQPGTFF. CDR3 bases: TGTGCCAGCAGCCACAGGGGACAGCCGGGAACTTTCTTT.

DNA of the CDR3: TGTGCCAGCAGCCCCCGGGACAGGGCTTCCTACGAGCAGTACTTC. As protein: CASSPRDRASYEQYF. The rearrangement joins TRBV6-2 or TRBV6-3 to TRBJ2-7; 9 bases align to TRBD1. CDR1 is MNHEY, CDR2 SVGEGT, per germline. The ends lost 6 bases at V and 1 base at J; junction bases unmatched: 7. This CDR3 contains 15 residues.

The rearrangement links TRBV11-1 to TRBJ2-5, with 7 nucleotides matching TRBD1. V shed 0 bases, J shed 3 bases, and the junction held 10 bases outside the gene matches. This CDR3 is 17 amino acids long. The germline V gene has CDR1 SGHAT and CDR2 FQDESV (reference sequence). The CDR3 sequence is CASSLARRGRAEETQYF. The CDR3 nucleotides are TGTGCCAGCAGCTTAGCGCGAAGGGGGCGTGCAGAAGAGACCCAGTACTTC.

The rearrangement links TRBV4-1 to TRBJ2-7; 8 bases line up with TRBD2. The germline V gene encodes CDR1 MGHRA and CDR2 YSYEKL. V gave up 1 base and J gave up 7 bases; unmatched junction bases: 6. The CDR3 consists of 14 residues. CDR3 region: CASSQAGGPGEQYF. CDR3 in DNA: TGCGCCAGCAGCCAAGCGGGAGGGCCAGGGGAGCAGTACTTC.

The gene calls are TRBV7-9 and TRBJ1-5; D call uncertain. Germline V gene data show CDR1 as SEHNR and CDR2 as FQNEAQ (reference sequence). CDR3 length: 14 amino acids. V lost 8 bases to trimming and J lost 2 bases, with 13 bases between them. This chain's CDR3 is CASGGLSGNQPQHF. The CDR3 nucleotides are TGTGCCAGCGGAGGTCTTTCGGGCAATCAGCCCCAGCATTTT.